This T cell receptor beta chain was sequenced in a study of TIL therapy for anti-PD-1-resistant metastatic lung cancer. Study context: By whole-exome sequencing, median non-synonymous tumor mutation burden was approximately 1.4 mutations per megabase.

The libraries were made with immunoSEQ v3. Produced via immunoSEQ multiplex PCR; TCRdb's table is partial and in-frame only. In the table there are about 50,000 clones, about two thirds of which are singletons. This sample's time point: pre-treatment sample, taken before nivolumab and TIL therapy. Pleural nodules or supraclavicular lymph nodes made up most of the excised metastases sampled. The CDR3 length is 18 residues. Per germline, CDR1 WNHNN and CDR2 SYGVQD (reference sequence). The V and J ends lost 0 bases and 1 base respectively, with 16 bases between them. The chain joins TRBV10-1 to TRBJ2-1, with no clear D. The sequence was collected from a person between 25 and 79 years old with non-small cell lung cancer. This specimen was tumor tissue, taken at baseline. The CDR3 bases are TGCGCCAGCAGTGAGTCGACGGGTGAACACATGTCCTACAATGAGCAGTTCTTC. Protein product: CASSESTGEHMSYNEQFF.